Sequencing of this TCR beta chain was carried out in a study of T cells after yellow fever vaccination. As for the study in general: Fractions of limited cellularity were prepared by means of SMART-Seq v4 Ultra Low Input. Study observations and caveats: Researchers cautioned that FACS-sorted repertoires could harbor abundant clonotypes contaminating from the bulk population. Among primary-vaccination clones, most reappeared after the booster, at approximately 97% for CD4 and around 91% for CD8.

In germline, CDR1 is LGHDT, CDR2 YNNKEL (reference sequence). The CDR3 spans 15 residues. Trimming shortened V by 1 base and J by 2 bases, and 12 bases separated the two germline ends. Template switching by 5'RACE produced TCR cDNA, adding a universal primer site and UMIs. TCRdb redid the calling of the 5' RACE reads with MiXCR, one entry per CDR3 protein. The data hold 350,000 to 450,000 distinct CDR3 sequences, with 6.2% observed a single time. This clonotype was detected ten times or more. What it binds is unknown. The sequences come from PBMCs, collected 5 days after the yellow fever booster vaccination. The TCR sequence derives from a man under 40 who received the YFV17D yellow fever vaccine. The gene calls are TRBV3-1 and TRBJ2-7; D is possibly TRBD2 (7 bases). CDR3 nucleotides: TGTGCCAGCAGCCAAGCTAGGGGGGGAGCCTACGAGCAGTACTTC. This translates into CASSQARGGAYEQYF.